The clone carrying this T cell receptor beta chain came up a few times. What it recognizes is unknown. This sample was taken from a study of T-cell reconstitution after alpha-beta-depleted transplantation in children. Broader study findings: It was newly produced T cells that mostly accounted for T-cell counts and diversity one year after transplant. TCRbeta diversity was high at day 60 in some patients (a result of surviving recipient T cells and thymic progenitors). There were reportedly several hundred expanded graft clones from which alpha-beta T cells came about two months after transplant.

Unique molecular identifiers were used to barcode this TCRbeta library. TCRdb used MiXCR to reprocess the PCR reads, holding one entry per CDR3 protein. The sample includes a few hundred thousand distinct CDR3 sequences, roughly 7.8% seen only once; the top ten take 8.5% to 9.5%. V was clipped by 3 bases and J by 2 bases, with 11 bases between them. The CDR3 extends over 13 amino acids. Germline CDR1 is DFQATT and CDR2 is SNEGSKA (reference sequence). Sequencing was performed on peripheral blood, taken 360 days after TCRalphabeta/CD19-depleted stem cell transplant. The clonotype originates from a female patient aged 2 to 10 who had a stem cell transplant for Fanconi anemia, so the T cells may come from the graft donor. The chain is built from TRBV20-1 and TRBJ2-7; D gene ambiguous. The CDR3 sequence is CSASGPYTYEQYF. CDR3 coding DNA: TGCAGTGCTAGTGGGCCTTACACCTACGAGCAGTACTTC.